The 27 T cell receptor beta chains presented below share a single source sample, sequenced in a study of blood T cells in healthy people across ages (dated by TCRdb to the mid-2010s). Preparation of the library involved 5' RACE. The sample was run on an Illumina HiSeq 2500. The second PCR ran for about 7 to 11 cycles and used a J-beta primer mix along with a sample-barcoded 5' primer. The public reads were reanalyzed by TCRdb: fastp trimming at Q25, MiXCR alignment, in-frame beta chains only. Each entry merges the rows of one CDR3 protein and shows their most common DNA and genes. The sample has 730,000 or so distinct CDR3 sequences on record, 35% to 50% of them singletons. The leading ten clones occupy about 30% of the sample. Specimen: blood. Every receptor here comes from a man older than 75 in good health.

This chain uses TRBV30 with TRBJ2-6; D not resolved. Trimming took 2 bases from V and 13 from J, leaving 9 bases between them. Germline loops: CDR1 GTSNPN, CDR2 SVGIG (reference sequence). The CDR3 loop spans 11 amino acids. The CDR3 protein is CAWSPSHVLTF. The CDR3 DNA reads TGTGCCTGGAGTCCCTCCCATGTCCTGACTTTC.

This clonotype was counted between two and nine times. The rearrangement joins TRBV6-2 or TRBV6-3 to TRBJ2-4; D call uncertain. The germline V gene encodes CDR1 MNHEY and CDR2 SVGEGT. This CDR3 has 12 residues. The germline V and J ends were trimmed by 2 bases and 6 bases, with 5 bases remaining between them. CDR3 in DNA: TGTGCCAGCAGTTACACTGGAAACATTCAGTACTTC. Protein sequence: CASSYTGNIQYF.

The chain has TRBV29-1 and TRBJ1-2; 9 bases line up with TRBD1. Germline V gives CDR1 SQVTM, CDR2 ANQGSEA. This CDR3 contains 14 residues. The junction had 11 bases not matched to a gene; V was cut back by 5 bases and J by 7 bases. CDR3 sequence: CSVSATGGVSGYTF. For the CDR3, the DNA is TGCAGCGTTAGCGCGACAGGGGGGGTTAGTGGCTACACCTTC.

This clonotype was observed a few times. This CDR3 reads CASSQVPQGTTNSPLHF. CDR3 DNA: TGTGCCAGCAGCCAAGTGCCCCAAGGGACGACTAATTCACCCCTCCACTTT. The chain links TRBV4-2 to TRBJ1-6; a possible D gene is TRBD1 (5 bases). Looked up from germline, CDR1 is LGHNA and CDR2 is YNFKEQ. The CDR3 spans 17 residues. Trimming stripped 1 base from V and 6 bases from J, with 16 bases between.

This clonotype occurred once. V and J are TRBV6-1 and TRBJ2-4, with D unresolved. The end of the DNA fits TRBJ2-7 better, so the J call may be wrong. This CDR3 is built from 13 residues. From germline, CDR1 is MNHNS and CDR2 SASEGT. This CDR3 reads CASSEGPFYEQYF. In DNA, the CDR3 is TGTGCCAGCAGTGAAGGGCCTTTCTACGAGCAGTACTTC.

The genes are TRBV20-1 and TRBJ2-3; 10 bases match TRBD2. Trimming removed 1 base from V and 3 bases from J; junction bases left unmatched: 13. This CDR3 region has 18 residues. Per the germline V gene, CDR1 is DFQATT and CDR2 is SNEGSKA (reference sequence). CDR3 sequence: CSARAGRGAGGPTDTQYF. CDR3 sequence (DNA): TGCAGTGCTAGAGCCGGTAGAGGAGCGGGAGGGCCGACAGATACGCAGTATTTT.

This clonotype showed up just a few times. The chain has TRBV12-3 or TRBV12-4 and TRBJ2-7; D possibly corresponds to TRBD1 (6 bases). Trimming pared 6 bases from V and 2 bases from J, leaving 14 bases between. CDR3 length: 14 residues. The CDR3 region is CASSSRGGAYEQYF. The CDR3 nucleotides are TGTGCCAGCAGCTCTCGAGGGGGAGCCTACGAGCAGTACTTC.

The table lists this clonotype with a few counts. CDR3 DNA: TGTGCCACAACACCGGGACAGGGGGCGTCGGATACGCAGTATTTT. Translation gives CATTPGQGASDTQYF. The rearrangement links TRBV6-2 or TRBV6-3 to TRBJ2-3, with 12 bases identical to TRBD1. Germline V gene data show CDR1 as MNHEY and CDR2 as SVGEGT. V gave up 10 bases and J gave up 6 bases; unmatched junction bases: 11. The CDR3 runs 15 residues.

This chain joins TRBV12-3 or TRBV12-4 and TRBJ1-1; D not certain. The CDR3 loop spans 14 amino acids. V was shortened by 7 bases and J by 6 bases, with 18 bases between the two germline ends. The CDR3 DNA reads as TGTGCCAGCATTCATCTACTTAGCAACGCTGAAGCTTTCTTT. Its translation is CASIHLLSNAEAFF.

The chain is built from TRBV20-1 and TRBJ2-3; TRBD2 matches 10 bases. Germline CDR1 and CDR2: DFQATT and SNEGSKA (reference sequence). The CDR3 sequence is 14 residues long. V dropped 8 bases and J dropped 2; count of bases not matched to a gene: 7. CDR3 sequence (DNA): TGCAGTACCGTAGCGGGGGGTGACACAGATACGCAGTATTTT. Its protein is CSTVAGGDTDTQYF.

This clonotype was observed a handful of times. V usage is TRBV5-6 and J usage is TRBJ2-4; D remains ambiguous. Trimming took 0 bases from V and 1 from J, leaving 8 bases between them. The V gene's germline CDR1 is SGHDT and CDR2 YYEEEE. There are 15 residues in the CDR3. CDR3 amino acids: CASSLVARAKNIQYF. In DNA form, the CDR3 reads TGTGCCAGCAGCTTGGTTGCTAGGGCCAAAAACATTCAGTACTTC.

This clonotype was found a few times. The V and J genes are TRBV4-3 and TRBJ2-6, with 7 nucleotides matching TRBD1. The CDR3 sequence is 18 residues long. V shed 0 bases, J shed 0 bases, and the junction held 5 bases outside the gene matches. Germline CDR1 reads LGHNA; CDR2 reads YSLEER. CDR3 sequence: CASSQEYRGPSGANVLTF. Here the CDR3 DNA reads TGCGCCAGCAGCCAAGAGTACAGGGGACCCTCTGGGGCCAACGTCCTGACTTTC.

This clonotype was recorded a few times. The V call is TRBV7-2, the J call TRBJ2-5, with 11 positions matching TRBD2. The CDR3 is 16 residues long. The germline V gene encodes CDR1 SGHTA and CDR2 FQGNSA. V lost 4 bases and J lost 4; bases outside the gene matches: 8. The CDR3 DNA sequence: TGTGCCAGCAGCTCCCCTACTAGCGGGAGTCGAGAGACCCAGTACTTC. Amino acid sequence: CASSSPTSGSRETQYF.

The chain combines TRBV4-3 with TRBJ2-5, with D possibly matching TRBD1 (6 bases). V was shortened by 0 bases and J by 11 bases, with 22 bases between the two germline ends. This CDR3 contains 16 residues. The germline CDR1 and CDR2 sequences are LGHNA and YSLEER. The CDR3 is CASSQDVGSWDNEQYF. DNA for the CDR3: TGCGCCAGCAGCCAAGATGTGGGTTCGTGGGACAATGAGCAGTACTTC.

The genes are TRBV20-1 and TRBJ2-5, with 12 bases identical to TRBD1. The CDR3 spans 14 residues. The germline CDR1 and CDR2 sequences are DFQATT and SNEGSKA (reference sequence). With V trimmed by 5 bases and J by 5 bases, 6 bases remained unmatched. CDR3 in DNA: TGCAGTGCTCTCAGGGGACAGGGGGCTGAGACCCAGTACTTC. Translation gives CSALRGQGAETQYF.

The rearrangement uses TRBV6-5 and TRBJ2-1, with TRBD2 as a possible D gene (6 bases). V was pared by 8 bases and J by 0 bases, with 14 bases between. The CDR3 loop spans 15 amino acids. Germline-derived CDR1 and CDR2 are MNHEY and SVGAGI. The CDR3 coding sequence is TGTGCCAGCCACCCGGGAGCGAGCTCCTACAATGAGCAGTTCTTC. It codes for CASHPGASSYNEQFF.

This chain joins TRBV9 and TRBJ1-3; D remains unclear. Germline CDR1 reads SGDLS; CDR2 reads YYNGEE. Trimming left V 0 bases short and J 8 bases short, with 12 bases between. CDR3 size: 14 residues. The CDR3 sequence is CASSVGRFQDTIYF. The CDR3 DNA reads TGTGCCAGCAGCGTAGGCAGATTTCAGGACACCATATATTTT.

This clonotype turned up a few times. J is TRBJ2-1 and V is TRBV10-3; D perhaps matches TRBD1 (6 bases). This CDR3 comprises 14 residues. CDR1 is ENHRY, CDR2 SYGVKD, per germline. V lost 2 bases to trimming and J lost 12 bases, with 17 bases between them. The CDR3 protein is CAISENQGLAGQFF. The CDR3 bases are TGTGCCATCAGTGAGAACCAGGGGCTAGCAGGGCAGTTCTTC.

This clonotype showed up many times. The gene calls are TRBV7-2 and TRBJ2-5; D gene unclear. V lost 5 bases to trimming and J lost 5 bases, with 24 bases between them. The germline CDR1 and CDR2 sequences are SGHTA and FQGNSA. The CDR3 length is 17 residues. CDR3 sequence: CASSPRLARPHMETQYF. As DNA, the CDR3 is TGTGCCAGCAGCCCCCGTCTGGCTAGGCCCCACATGGAGACCCAGTACTTC. The complete variable domain, with remaining parts taken from reference TRBV7-2 and TRBJ2-5, reads GAGVSQSPSNKVTEKGKDVELRCDPISGHTALYWYRQSLGQGLEFLIYFQGNSAPDKSGLPSDRFSAERTGGSVSTLTIQRTQQEDSAVYLCASSPRLARPHMETQYFGPGTRLLVL.

This chain connects TRBV6-1 to TRBJ2-1, with TRBD2 matching 14 bases. CDR1 is MNHNS and CDR2 is SASEGT in the germline V gene. This CDR3 spans 22 amino acids. J lost 3 bases, V lost 1 base, and 17 bases had no gene match. The CDR3 DNA is TGTGCCAGCAGTGAAGACCCCGCTTGGACTAGCGGGAGGAACCACAACTACAATGAGCAGTTCTTC. It translates to CASSEDPAWTSGRNHNYNEQFF.

This clonotype showed up just a few times. The rearrangement uses TRBV5-5 and TRBJ2-1; 9 bases are shared with TRBD1. Losses at the gene ends were 6 bases for V and 5 bases for J; bases not matched to a gene: 18. Germline values: CDR1 SGHKS, CDR2 YYEKEE (reference sequence). The CDR3 contains 18 residues. The CDR3 reads CASTAEQGAPRRDNEQFF. The DNA of the CDR3 is TGTGCCAGCACCGCGGAACAGGGGGCGCCTAGGCGGGACAATGAGCAGTTCTTC.

A few counts support this clonotype. This CDR3 is CASSQDWAKEETQYF. The CDR3 DNA reads as TGTGCCAGCAGCCAAGATTGGGCAAAAGAAGAGACCCAGTACTTC. V and J are TRBV3-1 and TRBJ2-5; D gene unclear. The V gene lost 0 bases and the J gene lost 3 bases, with 11 bases spanning the gap. Germline CDR1 and CDR2: LGHDT and YNNKEL (reference sequence). The CDR3 loop spans 15 amino acids.

The chain's CDR3 is CASSAWTEVVDTQYF. CDR3 nucleotide sequence: TGTGCCAGCAGCGCCTGGACTGAAGTGGTAGATACGCAGTATTTT. The rearrangement joins TRBV5-4 to TRBJ2-3; possibly TRBD2 for D (5 bases). Trimming took off 4 bases at V and 5 bases at J, with 17 bases between the two ends. Germline V gene lookup returns CDR1 SGHNT and CDR2 YYREEE (reference sequence). CDR3 length: 15 residues.

V is TRBV12-3 or TRBV12-4 and J is TRBJ2-5; 11 nucleotides match TRBD2. The V segment lost 4 bases and the J segment 5 bases; nucleotides outside the gene matches: 6. The CDR3 has 15 amino acids. The CDR3 sequence: CASSYWASGRETQYF. For the CDR3, the DNA is TGTGCCAGCAGTTATTGGGCTAGCGGGAGGGAGACCCAGTACTTC.

This chain links TRBV20-1 with TRBJ2-3; 8 bases are shared with TRBD2. V dropped 3 bases and J dropped 4; count of bases not matched to a gene: 9. The germline V gene has CDR1 DFQATT and CDR2 SNEGSKA (reference sequence). This CDR3 has 15 residues. This chain's CDR3 is CSASGRASSADTQYF. CDR3 sequence (DNA): TGCAGTGCTAGCGGGAGGGCTTCATCCGCAGATACGCAGTATTTT.

Concerning this clonotype: Since a much larger clone is just one base distant, this may be a read error. The chain's CDR3 is CASSHAGTAVGNEQFF. The CDR3, as DNA: TGCGCCAGCAGCCACGCCGGGACAGCAGTAGGCAATGAGCAGTTCTTC. The chain employs TRBV4-3 and TRBJ2-1; 7 bases match TRBD1. The CDR3 totals 16 residues. Germline trimming cut 3 bases from V and 6 bases from J; bases unmatched to any gene: 11. Germline-derived CDR1 and CDR2 are LGHNA and YSLEER.

V usage is TRBV7-2 and J usage is TRBJ2-3; D unresolved. This CDR3 is built from 15 residues. CDR1 and CDR2 from the germline V gene are SGHTA and FQGNSA. Trimming took 2 bases from V and 0 from J, leaving 9 bases between them. CDR3 amino acids: CASSLTLDSTDTQYF. CDR3 DNA: TGTGCCAGCAGCTTAACCCTCGACAGCACAGATACGCAGTATTTT.